Described below is a single TCR beta chain sequence and its context. Its antigen has not been determined. Base qualities were left out, and no much larger clone turns up one base away. Single viable CD3+CD4+CD8-CD45RO+ cells were sorted as memory CD4+ T cells on a FACSAria II. CMV serostatus was determined with a Roche Elecsys assay detecting serum IgG against CMV pp150, pp28, p38 and p52. After the samples were thawed, total CD4+ T cells were enriched through positive selection using CD4 magnetic microbeads. The samples came from a different study that was designed specifically to examine the CD4+ T cell memory repertoire. Following standard operating procedures, peripheral blood mononuclear cells were isolated and cryopreserved, while serum was kept at -80 degrees C. The staining relied on CD3-PerCP (BW264/56), CD4-APC (RPA-T4), CD45RO-PE (UCHT1) and CD8-Pacific Orange (3B5) antibodies, and Sytox blue was used to exclude non-viable cells.

Genomic DNA was extracted from sorted cells with the Quick-DNA Microprep Kit. Amplification of TCRbeta DNA was done with the immunoSEQ hsTCRbeta kit, following the protocol from the manufacturer. TCRbeta libraries were sequenced on an Illumina MiSeq instrument. The study's processing was this. After out-of-frame sequences were removed, 2,204,828 distinct TCRbeta sequences remained, averaging about 67,000 per individual. Each individual was scored according to the count of more than 150 previously reported CMV-associated TCRbeta sequences and the total productive distinct TCRbeta count. A beta-binomial model was reimplemented in Python, and random forests from scikit-learn, run with default parameters, were trained on data from the US cohort. Classifier performance on the Belgian cohort was summarized as median AUC with percentile confidence intervals calculated over 10,000 bootstrap iterations. In its TCRdb copy, this immuneACCESS table keeps in-frame sequences only and misses some clones. Where compared with another copy, unresolved V genes explain less than half of these, and the others have no known cause. D and trimming were read from the DNA, whereas the V and J calls and clone size are those reported in that table. The table for this sample lists more than 35,000 clones; about 80% of them were counted only once. Under 6% of the sample is taken by the ten largest.

This sample stems from a study of memory CD4+ T cells and cytomegalovirus serostatus (dated by TCRdb to between 2018 and 2020). Regarding the complete study: A total of roughly 35 healthy Belgian adults, of whom 9 were CMV seropositive and approximately 24 were CMV seronegative, were included in the cohort. CD4+ memory TCRbeta repertoires of a Belgian cohort with known cytomegalovirus serostatus were sequenced in order to replicate a published TCR-based CMV serostatus classifier.

What the work shows at the level of the full study, not this receptor alone: For CMV serostatus prediction, a median bootstrapped AUC of roughly 0.94 was reached with the original framework, and a median bootstrapped AUC of about 0.9 was reached with a US-trained random forest. The results were interpreted as suggesting that the CMV-associated TCR signature is mostly present in the CD4+ memory repertoire. Unlike the original study, which covered naive and memory CD4+ and CD8+ populations, the Belgian study sequenced only CD4+CD45RO+ memory cells. A median bootstrapped AUC of 0.95 with a 95% CI of 0.76-1.00 was achieved on the Belgian cohort by the original-framework classifier. Of 170 or so previously reported CMV-associated TCRbeta sequences, about 72 appeared in the CD4+ memory repertoires, each in one to five individuals.

From a lookup of the germline V gene, CDR1 and CDR2 are MNHNS and SASEGT. From cysteine to phenylalanine, the CDR3 is 15 amino acids long. Only the CDR3 DNA is retained, 45 bases long and in frame from the first base. V is clipped by 2 bases and J by 0 bases, and the sequence between their germline boundaries is 8 bases long. Recombination linked TRBV6-1 to TRBJ1-3; too little of a D gene remains to name it. What was sequenced was memory CD4+ T cells from blood. This receptor was identified in an adult in good health and CMV-seropositive. The encoded CDR3 is CASSEFTVSGNTIYF. The DNA sequence is as follows: TGTGCCAGCAGTGAATTCACAGTCTCTGGAAACACCATATATTTT.